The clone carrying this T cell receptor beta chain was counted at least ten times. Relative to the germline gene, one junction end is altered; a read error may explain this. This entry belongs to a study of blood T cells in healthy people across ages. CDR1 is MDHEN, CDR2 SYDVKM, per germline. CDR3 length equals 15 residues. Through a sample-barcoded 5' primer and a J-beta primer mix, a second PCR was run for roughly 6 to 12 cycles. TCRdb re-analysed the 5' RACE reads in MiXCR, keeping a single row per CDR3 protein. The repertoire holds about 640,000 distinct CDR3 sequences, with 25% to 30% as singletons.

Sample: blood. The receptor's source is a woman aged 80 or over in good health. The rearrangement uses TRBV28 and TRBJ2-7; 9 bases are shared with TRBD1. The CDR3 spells CASSLPGTGSYKQYF. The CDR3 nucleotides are TGTGCCAGCAGTTTACCCGGGACAGGGTCCTACAAGCAGTACTTC.